Listed below are T cell receptor beta chains from one sample, sequenced in a study of response to subunit inactivated influenza vaccine. TCRdb called the RT-PCR reads again in MiXCR, with one record for every CDR3 protein. The sample includes about 780,000 distinct CDR3 sequences, about a fifth of them seen just once. This sample comprised PBMCs from blood, obtained 4 to 6 days after vaccination. The receptors were gathered from a man in his fifties who received an inactivated influenza vaccine. Both conserved end residues are part of each CDR3. Each record gives: V gene, D gene, clone size, J gene, CDR3 DNA, CDR3 protein. D genes are given only for firm matches. Size values are once, few and many counts, or a class for expanded clones, and some rows have none.

>TRBV7-2|TRBD1|few|TRBJ2-7
TGTGCCAGCAGCTTAGTGTTGGCGTTTGGCAGGGGGTACGAGCAGTACTTC
CASSLVLAFGRGYEQYF
>TRBV5-1|TRBD2|.|TRBJ2-5
TGCGCCAGCAGCTTGACTAGCGGGGGCTATGGGGAGACCCAGTACTTC
CASSLTSGGYGETQYF
>TRBV5-1|TRBD2|few|TRBJ2-2
TGCGCCAGCAGCTTCGCGGGAGGGCAGTCTAGTACGAACACCGGGGAGCTGTTTTTT
CASSFAGGQSSTNTGELFF
>TRBV28|.|many|TRBJ2-4
TGTGCCAGCAGTTTTCCAGGAGCGAATATTCAGTACTTC
CASSFPGANIQYF
>TRBV7-9|TRBD2|.|TRBJ2-1
TGTGCCAGCAGCTTCGGTAGCGGGAGTTCCGATGAGCAGTTCTTC
CASSFGSGSSDEQFF
>TRBV12-3/TRBV12-4|TRBD1|.|TRBJ1-6
TGTGCCAGCAGATCCGGGACAGGGCTAAATTCACCCCTCCACTTT
CASRSGTGLNSPLHF
>TRBV4-3|TRBD2|few|TRBJ2-1
TGCGCCAGCAGCCAAGTTGCGGGGGGTTCCAATGAGCAGTTCTTC
CASSQVAGGSNEQFF
>TRBV28|.|.|TRBJ2-5
TGTGCCAGCAGTTTAAATCAAGGACAGCTCCAAGAGACCCAGTACTTC
CASSLNQGQLQETQYF
>TRBV20-1|TRBD2|.|TRBJ2-1
TGCAGTGCTTTTACTAGCGGGTCCTACAATGAGCAGTTCTTC
CSAFTSGSYNEQFF
>TRBV7-2|TRBD1|.|TRBJ1-6
TGTGCCAGCAGCTTAGCTCGGGACAGGGTGTCAAACTATAATTCACCCCTCCACTTT
CASSLARDRVSNYNSPLHF
>TRBV20-1|.|.|TRBJ2-1
TGCAGTGCACTCCCGGAATGGAATGAGCAGTTCTTC
CSALPEWNEQFF
>TRBV2|.|.|TRBJ2-5
TGTGCCAGCAGTATAATCCGGGACACCAACCTCCAAGAGACCCAGTACTTC
CASSIIRDTNLQETQYF
>TRBV20-1|TRBD1|.|TRBJ2-7
TGCAGTGCACAGGGACAGGTTATATCCTACGAGCAGTACTTC
CSAQGQVISYEQYF
>TRBV7-2|.|.|TRBJ2-1
TGTGCCAGCAGCTTACTTGGGTGGGGCGGGAATAACAATGAGCAGTTCTTC
CASSLLGWGGNNNEQFF
>TRBV9|TRBD2|.|TRBJ2-2
TGTGCCAGCAGCGTAGGATCCGGGACTAGTAGGACCGGGGAGCTGTTTTTT
CASSVGSGTSRTGELFF
>TRBV3-1|.|few|TRBJ1-2
TGTGCCAGCAGCCAATACGGTGGGAGAGGTGGCTACACCTTC
CASSQYGGRGGYTF